This T cell receptor (beta chain) was retrieved from a study of response to subunit inactivated influenza vaccine. Study-level findings and limits: The authors suggested that every seasonal influenza vaccination recruits few new T cells.

As concerns this clonotype: Its antigen is not known.

TCRdb itself ran the RT-PCR reads through MiXCR, one entry per CDR3 protein. The table includes more than 550,000 distinct CDR3 sequences, 11% detected once. This CDR3 comprises 15 residues. The germline V gene encodes CDR1 KGHDR and CDR2 SFDVKD. Trimming took off 5 bases at V and 4 bases at J, with 17 bases between the two ends. The data also belong to a second study, concerning T cells expressing NK-cell markers. Turning to that study: In generating TCR beta cDNA, 5'RACE template switching with UMIs was used. Restriction of the sorted population to alpha-beta TCR T cells was achieved in several experiments with an anti-gamma-delta TCR antibody. One observes that, in a few donors, these clonotypes were also the leading ones within the CD3+CD56-NKG2C+ fraction. The study left the HCMV specificity of expanded NKG2C+ T cell clones unresolved.

The TCR comes from a man aged 45-65 years who received an inactivated influenza vaccine. Sequencing used PBMCs from blood, obtained on the day of vaccination. The chain carries TRBV24-1 and TRBJ2-7, with D perhaps TRBD1 (7 bases). The CDR3 DNA reads as TGTGCCACCAGTGGCGGGACAGCGGCGTTTTACGAGCAGTACTTC. Its protein is CATSGGTAAFYEQYF.